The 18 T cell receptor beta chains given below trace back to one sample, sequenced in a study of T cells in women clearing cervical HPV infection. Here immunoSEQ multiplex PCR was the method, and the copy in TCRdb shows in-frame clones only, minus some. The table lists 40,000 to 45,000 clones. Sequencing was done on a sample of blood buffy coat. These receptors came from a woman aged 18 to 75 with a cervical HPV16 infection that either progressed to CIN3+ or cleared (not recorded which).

The CDR3 region is CSAGDRSANQPQHF. The CDR3 bases that were read are TGCAGTGCTGGGGACAGGTCCGCCAATCAGCCC. The V call is TRBV20-1, the J call TRBJ1-5; 8 bases map to TRBD1. The missing CDR3 end, 3 residues past where the read stops, is filled in from the germline J gene. J gave up 3 bases and V 5 bases, and 6 bases lay outside the gene matches. CDR1 is DFQATT and CDR2 is SNEGSKA in the germline V gene (reference sequence). There are 14 residues in the CDR3.

The part of the CDR3 DNA that was read is TGTGCCAGTACCTCAGACAGGGTACAGCCC. This translates into CASTSDRVQP. The whole CDR3 region reads CASTSDRVQPQHF. The chain couples TRBV19 to TRBJ1-5, with TRBD1 matching 7 bases. From the germline J gene comes the end of the CDR3, since the read stops 3 residues before it. V was clipped by 7 bases and J by 7 bases; unmatched bases: 7. The CDR3 length is 13 residues. Germline assignment: CDR1 LNHDA and CDR2 SQIVND (reference sequence).

The part of the CDR3 DNA that was read is TGCGCCAGCAGCTCACAGTTGAACACTGAA. Translated: CASSSQLNTE. Given in full, the CDR3 is CASSSQLNTEAFF. This rearrangement joins TRBV5-1 to TRBJ1-1; D uncertain. The sequenced fragment ends 3 residues before the CDR3 boundary, so the rest is inferred from the germline J gene. CDR1 and CDR2 from the germline V gene are SGHRS and YFSETQ. Trimming cost V 3 bases and J 0 bases, with 6 bases left between them. This CDR3 region has 13 residues.

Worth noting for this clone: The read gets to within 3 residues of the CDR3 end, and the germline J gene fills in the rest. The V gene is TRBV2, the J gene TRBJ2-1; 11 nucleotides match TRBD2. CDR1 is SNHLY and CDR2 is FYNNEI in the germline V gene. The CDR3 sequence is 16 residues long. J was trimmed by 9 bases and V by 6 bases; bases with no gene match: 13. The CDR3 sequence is CASSGGLAGSFAEQFF. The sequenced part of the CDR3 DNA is TGTGCCAGCAGCGGAGGACTAGCGGGCAGTTTTGCTGAG.

The sequenced CDR3 bases are TGTGCCAGCAGCTTAAGGGGAGGGAGGGAAAAA. Translating it yields CASSLRGGREK. The CDR3 reads in full as CASSLRGGREKLFF. The rearrangement links TRBV7-2 to TRBJ1-4; D is perhaps TRBD1 (5 bases). Read sequence stops 3 residues before the CDR3 end, and the germline J gene provides the missing end. This CDR3 is 14 amino acids long. CDR1 is SGHTA and CDR2 is FQGNSA in the germline V gene. The V end was cut by 2 bases, the J end by 8 bases, with 12 bases between. Complete variable domain (other parts from reference TRBV7-2 and TRBJ1-4): GAGVSQSPSNKVTEKGKDVELRCDPISGHTALYWYRQSLGQGLEFLIYFQGNSAPDKSGLPSDRFSAERTGGSVSTLTIQRTQQEDSAVYLCASSLRGGREKLFFGSGTQLSVL.

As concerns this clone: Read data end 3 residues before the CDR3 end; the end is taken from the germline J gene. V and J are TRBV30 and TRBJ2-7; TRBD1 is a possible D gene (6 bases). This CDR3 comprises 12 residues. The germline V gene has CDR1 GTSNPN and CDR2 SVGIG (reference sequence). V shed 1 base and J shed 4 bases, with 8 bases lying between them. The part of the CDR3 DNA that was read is TGTGCCTGGAGTGAACAGGGTTACGAG. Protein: CAWSEQGYE. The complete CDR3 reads CAWSEQGYEQYF.

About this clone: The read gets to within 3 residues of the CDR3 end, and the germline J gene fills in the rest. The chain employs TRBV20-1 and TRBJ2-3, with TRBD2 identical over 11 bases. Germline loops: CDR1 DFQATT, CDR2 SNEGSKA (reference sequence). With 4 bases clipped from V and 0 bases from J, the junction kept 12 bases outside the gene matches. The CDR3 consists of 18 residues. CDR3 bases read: TGCAGTGCTATAGCGGGAGGGTCCTTCAAGGGTAGCACAGATACG. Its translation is CSAIAGGSFKGSTDT. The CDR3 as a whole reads CSAIAGGSFKGSTDTQYF.

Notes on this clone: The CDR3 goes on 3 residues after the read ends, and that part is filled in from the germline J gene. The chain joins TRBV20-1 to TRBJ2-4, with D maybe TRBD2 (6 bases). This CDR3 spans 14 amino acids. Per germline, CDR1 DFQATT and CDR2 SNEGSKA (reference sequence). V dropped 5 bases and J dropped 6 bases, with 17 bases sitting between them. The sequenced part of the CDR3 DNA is TGCAGTGCTTATGACGGGACTGGGGGAAACATT. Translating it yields CSAYDGTGGNI. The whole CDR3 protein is CSAYDGTGGNIQYF.

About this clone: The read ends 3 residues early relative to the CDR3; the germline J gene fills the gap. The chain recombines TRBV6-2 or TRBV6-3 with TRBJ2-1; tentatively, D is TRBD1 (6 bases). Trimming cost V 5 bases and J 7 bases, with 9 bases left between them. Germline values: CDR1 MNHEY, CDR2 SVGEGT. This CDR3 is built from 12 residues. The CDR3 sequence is CASSQQGNEQFF. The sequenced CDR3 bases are TGTGCCAGCAGTCAGCAGGGGAATGAG.

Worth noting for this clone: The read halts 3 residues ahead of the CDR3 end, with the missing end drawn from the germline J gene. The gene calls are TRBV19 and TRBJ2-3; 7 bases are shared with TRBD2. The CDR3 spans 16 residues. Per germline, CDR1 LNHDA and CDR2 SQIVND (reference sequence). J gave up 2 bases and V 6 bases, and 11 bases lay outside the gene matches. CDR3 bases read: TGTGCCAGTAGCCCTCGGGAGCGGGGATTCACAGATACG. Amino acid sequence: CASSPRERGFTDT. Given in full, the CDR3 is CASSPRERGFTDTQYF.

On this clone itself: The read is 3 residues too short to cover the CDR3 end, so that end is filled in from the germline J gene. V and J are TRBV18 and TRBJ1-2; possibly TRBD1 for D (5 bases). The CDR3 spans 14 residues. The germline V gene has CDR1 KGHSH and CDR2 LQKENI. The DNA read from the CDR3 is TGTGCCAGCTCACCCGGACTAGCTAGGGGCGGC. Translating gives CASSPGLARGG. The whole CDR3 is CASSPGLARGGYTF.

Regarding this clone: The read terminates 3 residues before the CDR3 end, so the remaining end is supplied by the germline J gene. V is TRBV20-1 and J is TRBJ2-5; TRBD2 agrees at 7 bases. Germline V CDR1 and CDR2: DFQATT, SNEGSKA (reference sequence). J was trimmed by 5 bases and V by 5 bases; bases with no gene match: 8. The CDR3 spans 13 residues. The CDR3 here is CSADTSARETQYF. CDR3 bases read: TGCAGTGCTGACACTAGCGCTCGTGAGACC.

The covered CDR3 bases are TGTGCCAGTATCAGGGGGGGCACAGATACG. It specifies CASIRGGTDT. The entire CDR3 sequence reads CASIRGGTDTQYF. The V call is TRBV2, the J call TRBJ2-3; the D gene is possibly TRBD1 (7 bases). The CDR3 extends 3 residues past the end of the read, so its final part is completed from the germline J gene. The germline V and J ends were trimmed by 9 bases and 1 base, with 11 bases remaining between them. This CDR3 has 13 residues. Germline V lookup: CDR1 SNHLY, CDR2 FYNNEI. Complete variable domain (other parts from reference TRBV2 and TRBJ2-3): EPEVTQTPSHQVTQMGQEVILRCVPISNHLYFYWYRQILGQKVEFLVSFYNNEISEKSEIFDDQFSVERPDGSNFTLKIRSTKLEDSAMYFCASIRGGTDTQYFGPGTRLTVL.

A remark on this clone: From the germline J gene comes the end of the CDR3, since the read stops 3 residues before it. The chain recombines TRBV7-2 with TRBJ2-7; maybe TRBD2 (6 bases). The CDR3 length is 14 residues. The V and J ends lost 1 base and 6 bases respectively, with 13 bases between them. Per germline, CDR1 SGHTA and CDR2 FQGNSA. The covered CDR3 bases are TGTGCCAGCAGCTTAGGAATCGGGGGACTCGAG. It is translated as CASSLGIGGLE. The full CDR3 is CASSLGIGGLEQYF.

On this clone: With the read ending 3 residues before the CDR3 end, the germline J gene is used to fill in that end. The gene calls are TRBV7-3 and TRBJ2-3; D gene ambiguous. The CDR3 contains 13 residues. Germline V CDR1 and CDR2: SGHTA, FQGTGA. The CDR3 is CASSPGLKETQYF. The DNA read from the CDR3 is TGTGCCAGCAGCCCCGGTTTGAAAGAGACG.

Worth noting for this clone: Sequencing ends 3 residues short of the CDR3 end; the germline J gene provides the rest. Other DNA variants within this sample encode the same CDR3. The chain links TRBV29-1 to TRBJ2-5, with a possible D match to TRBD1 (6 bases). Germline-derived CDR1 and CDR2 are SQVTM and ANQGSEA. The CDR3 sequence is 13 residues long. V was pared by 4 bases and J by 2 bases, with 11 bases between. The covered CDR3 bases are TGCAGCGTTGCCGACAGGTTTCAAGAGACC. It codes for CSVADRFQET. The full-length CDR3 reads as CSVADRFQETQYF. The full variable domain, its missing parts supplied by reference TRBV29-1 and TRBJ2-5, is SAVISQKPSRDICQRGTSLTIQCQVDSQVTMMFWYRQQPGQSLTLIATANQGSEATYESGFVIDKFPISRPNLTFSTLTVSNMSPEDSSIYLCSVADRFQETQYFGPGTRLLVL.

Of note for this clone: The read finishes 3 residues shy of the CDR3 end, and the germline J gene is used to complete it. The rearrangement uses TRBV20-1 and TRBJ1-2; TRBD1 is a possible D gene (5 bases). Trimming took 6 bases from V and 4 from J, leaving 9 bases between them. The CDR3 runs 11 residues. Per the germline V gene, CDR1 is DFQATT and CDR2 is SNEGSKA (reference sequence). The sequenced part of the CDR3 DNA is TGCAGTGCCCCAGGGATCTATGGC. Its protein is CSAPGIYG. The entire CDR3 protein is CSAPGIYGYTF.

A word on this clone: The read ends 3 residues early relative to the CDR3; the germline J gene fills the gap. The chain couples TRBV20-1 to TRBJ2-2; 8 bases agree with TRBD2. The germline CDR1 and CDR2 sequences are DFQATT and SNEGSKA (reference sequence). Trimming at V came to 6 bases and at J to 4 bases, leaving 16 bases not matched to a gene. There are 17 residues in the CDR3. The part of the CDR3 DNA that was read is TGCAGTGCGACCGGGCGCGGGGGGCTTCTTAGCACCGGGGAG. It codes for CSATGRGGLLSTGE. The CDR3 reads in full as CSATGRGGLLSTGELFF.